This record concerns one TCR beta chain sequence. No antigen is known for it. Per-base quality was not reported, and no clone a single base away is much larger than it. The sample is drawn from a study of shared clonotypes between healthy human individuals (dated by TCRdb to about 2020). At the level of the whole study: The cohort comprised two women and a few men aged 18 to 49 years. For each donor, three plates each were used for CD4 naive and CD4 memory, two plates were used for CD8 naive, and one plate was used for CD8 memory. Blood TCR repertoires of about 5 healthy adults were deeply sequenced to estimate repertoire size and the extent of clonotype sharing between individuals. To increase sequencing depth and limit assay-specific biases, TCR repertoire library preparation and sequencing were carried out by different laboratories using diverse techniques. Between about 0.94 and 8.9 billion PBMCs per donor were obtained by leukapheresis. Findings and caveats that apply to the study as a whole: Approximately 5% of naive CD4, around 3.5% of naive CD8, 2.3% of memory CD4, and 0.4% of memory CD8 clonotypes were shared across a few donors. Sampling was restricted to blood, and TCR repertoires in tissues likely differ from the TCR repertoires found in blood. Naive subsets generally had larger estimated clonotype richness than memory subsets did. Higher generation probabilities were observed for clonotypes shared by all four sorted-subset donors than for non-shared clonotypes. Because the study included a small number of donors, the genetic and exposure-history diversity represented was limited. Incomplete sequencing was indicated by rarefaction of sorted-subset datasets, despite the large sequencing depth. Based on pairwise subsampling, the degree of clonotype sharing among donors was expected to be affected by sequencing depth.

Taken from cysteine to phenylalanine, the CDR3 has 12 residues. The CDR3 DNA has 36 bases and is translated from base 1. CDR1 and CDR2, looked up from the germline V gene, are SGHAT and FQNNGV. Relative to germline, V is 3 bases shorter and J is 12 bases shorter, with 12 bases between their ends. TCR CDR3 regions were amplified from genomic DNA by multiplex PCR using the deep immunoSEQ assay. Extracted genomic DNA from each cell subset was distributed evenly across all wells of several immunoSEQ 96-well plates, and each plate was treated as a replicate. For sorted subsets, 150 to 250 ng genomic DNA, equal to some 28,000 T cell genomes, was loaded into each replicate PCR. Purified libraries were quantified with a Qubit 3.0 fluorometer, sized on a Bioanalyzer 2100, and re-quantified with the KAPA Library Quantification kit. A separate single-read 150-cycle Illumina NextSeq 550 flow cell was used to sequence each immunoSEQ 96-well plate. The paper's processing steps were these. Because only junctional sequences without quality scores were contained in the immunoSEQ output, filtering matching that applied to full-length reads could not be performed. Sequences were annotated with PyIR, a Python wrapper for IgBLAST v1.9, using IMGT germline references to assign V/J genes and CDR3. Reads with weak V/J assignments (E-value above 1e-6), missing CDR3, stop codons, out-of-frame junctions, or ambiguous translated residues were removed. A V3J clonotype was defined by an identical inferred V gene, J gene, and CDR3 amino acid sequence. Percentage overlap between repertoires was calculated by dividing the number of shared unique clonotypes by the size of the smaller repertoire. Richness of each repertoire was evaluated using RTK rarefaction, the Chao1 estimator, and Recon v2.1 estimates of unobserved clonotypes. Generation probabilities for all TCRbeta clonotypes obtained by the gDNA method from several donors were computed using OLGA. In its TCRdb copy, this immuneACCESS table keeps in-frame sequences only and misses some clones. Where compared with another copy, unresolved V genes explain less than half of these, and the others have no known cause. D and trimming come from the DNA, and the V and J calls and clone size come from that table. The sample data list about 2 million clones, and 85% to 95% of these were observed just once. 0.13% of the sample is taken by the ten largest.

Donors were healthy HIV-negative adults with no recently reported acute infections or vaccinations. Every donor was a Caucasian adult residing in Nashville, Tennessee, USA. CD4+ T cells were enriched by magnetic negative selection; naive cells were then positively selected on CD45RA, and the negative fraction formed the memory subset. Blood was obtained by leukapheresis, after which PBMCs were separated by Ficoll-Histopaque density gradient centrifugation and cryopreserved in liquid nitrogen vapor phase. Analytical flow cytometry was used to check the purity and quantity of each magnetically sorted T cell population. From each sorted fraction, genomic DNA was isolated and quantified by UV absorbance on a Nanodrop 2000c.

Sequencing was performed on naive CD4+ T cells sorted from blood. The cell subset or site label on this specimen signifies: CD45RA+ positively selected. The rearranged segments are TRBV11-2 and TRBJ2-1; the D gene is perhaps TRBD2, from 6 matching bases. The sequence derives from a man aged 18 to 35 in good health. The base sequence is TGTGCCAGCAGCTTTACAAACGGGGGGCAGTTCTTC. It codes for CASSFTNGGQFF.